These 5 T cell receptor beta chains came from one sample sequenced in a study of beta chain features in type 1 diabetes. The isolated RNA, all of it, was reverse transcribed, so expressed TCRB transcripts were what got sequenced. Profiling relied on immunoSEQ multiplex PCR, and the TCRdb table lists in-frame clones only, not all of them. The table shows roughly 140,000 clones, with 6.9% occurring only once. Material for sequencing was central memory CD4+ T cells from blood. The receptors shown here come from a woman aged 25 to 39 in good health.

This clone was detected many times. This CDR3 reads CASRDFPGAATNEKLFF. The DNA of the CDR3 is TGTGCCTCAAGGGACTTCCCCGGGGCAGCAACTAATGAAAAACTGTTTTTT. The chain carries TRBV30 and TRBJ1-4; D is perhaps TRBD1 (5 bases). Trimming took off 7 bases at V and 0 bases at J, with 21 bases between the two ends. Per the germline V gene, CDR1 is GTSNPN and CDR2 is SVGIG (reference sequence). This CDR3 contains 17 residues.

The rearrangement links TRBV7-9 to TRBJ1-5, with D possibly TRBD1 on 6 matching bases. The V end was cut by 5 bases, the J end by 6 bases, with 11 bases between. The CDR3 has 13 amino acids. Germline assignment: CDR1 SEHNR and CDR2 FQNEAQ (reference sequence). The CDR3: CASSPDRSQPQHF. The CDR3 nucleotides are TGTGCCAGCAGCCCCGACAGGTCTCAGCCCCAGCATTTT.

This clone has ten or more counts. V is TRBV5-4 and J is TRBJ2-3; D gene uncertain. Germline CDR1 is SGHNT and CDR2 is YYREEE (reference sequence). V was pared by 4 bases and J by 2 bases, with 5 bases between. The CDR3 has 12 amino acids. CDR3 protein: CASSPHTDTQYF. DNA for the CDR3: TGTGCCAGCAGCCCACACACAGATACGCAGTATTTT.

The rearrangement joins TRBV7-6 to TRBJ2-3; maybe TRBD1 (6 bases). Trimming took 4 bases from V and 0 from J, leaving 11 bases between them. This CDR3 is built from 15 residues. Germline CDR1 is SGHVS and CDR2 is FNYEAQ. The CDR3, as DNA: TGTGCCAGCAGCTGGAACAGGGCTAGCACAGATACGCAGTATTTT. Its protein product is CASSWNRASTDTQYF.

The chain joins TRBV28 to TRBJ2-1; 14 positions agree with TRBD2. V shed 6 bases, J shed 7 bases, and the junction held 5 bases outside the gene matches. This CDR3 contains 15 residues. The germline V gene has CDR1 MDHEN and CDR2 SYDVKM. This CDR3 is CASREGLAGANEQFF. For the CDR3, the DNA is TGTGCCAGCAGGGAGGGACTAGCGGGAGCGAATGAGCAGTTCTTC.